What follows describes a single T cell receptor (beta chain). This clone was detected only a few times. It lacks a known antigen. No base qualities exist here, and no much larger clone lies one base off it. Deep-level sequencing was performed on ex vivo total memory CD4+ samples, with a detection sensitivity of one cell in 200,000. The QIAamp DNA Micro Kit was used to extract genomic DNA from cell pellets, and the quantity and purity of the genomic DNA were checked by spectrophotometry. The immunoSEQ multiplex PCR assay was used to amplify the TCR Vbeta CDR3 regions. Amplicons were sequenced on the Illumina HiSeq platform. Each retrieved sequence was 87 nucleotides long and included the CDR3 region. Under the source paper's analysis protocol: A clonotype was defined as a unique productive TCR Vbeta nucleotide sequence and was quantified by productive template frequency from ImmunoSEQ Analyzer V3.0. A threshold set at the top 5th percentile of each frequency-ranked repertoire was used to define expanded clonotypes. Repertoire overlap was computed as Chao-Jaccard with the R package fossil and visualized by nonmetric multidimensional scaling with the R package MASS. TCRdb stores this immuneACCESS table with in-frame sequences only. Part of the clones is absent; in the studies checked, under half of the shortfall reflects unresolved V genes, and no reason is known for the rest. From that table come the V and J calls and clone size; the DNA was used to work out D and trimming. For this sample the table gives tens of thousands of clones, of which 70% to 85% were detected only once. The top ten hold 1.7% of the sample.

These data belong to a study of human CD4 T cells and Enterobacteriaceae (dated by TCRdb to the early 2020s). Sequences GTSNPN (CDR1) and SVGIG (CDR2) are obtained from the germline V gene (reference sequence). The trim is 5 bases for V and 2 bases for J, with a gap of 19 bases between the germline ends. The CDR3, cysteine through phenylalanine, is 15 amino acids long. The retained sequence is limited to the CDR3, 45 bases, with the frame set at the first base. Memory CD4+ T cells, defined as all CD4+ cells other than CD45RA+CCR7+CD95- naive cells, were FACS-sorted on a FACSAria III to a purity of over 95%. Healthy donor blood was obtained from blood donation centers in Switzerland. Total CD4+ T cells and monocytes were enriched by positive selection with CD4 and CD14 magnetic microbeads. CD8+, CD14+, CD16+, CD56+, CD19+ and CD25-bright cells were excluded prior to sorting. To assess in vivo expansion of bacteria-reactive clonotypes, total memory CD4+ T cells from a couple of blood donors were sequenced directly ex vivo. Ficoll-Paque Plus was used to isolate peripheral blood mononuclear cells from donor blood.

Findings and caveats that apply to the study as a whole: The only basis for inferring the reactivity of ex vivo clonotypes was matching nucleotide sequences to CFSE-low cultures from the same donors. In ex vivo samples, clonotypes with broad cross-reactivity seemed more expanded than specific clonotypes, as 11 of 19 and about 60% of the roughly 35 fell within the top 5%.

This chain joins TRBV30 to TRBJ2-7; the D gene cannot be resolved reliably. Sequenced sample: memory CD4+ T cells from blood. The cell subset or site label for this specimen denotes: total memory CD4 T cells sorted directly ex vivo, unstimulated. The receptor comes from a human donor in good health. The sequenced DNA is TGTGCCTGGGCAACCGGAAGCCTCCCAACCTACGAGCAGTACTTC. This encodes CAWATGSLPTYEQYF.